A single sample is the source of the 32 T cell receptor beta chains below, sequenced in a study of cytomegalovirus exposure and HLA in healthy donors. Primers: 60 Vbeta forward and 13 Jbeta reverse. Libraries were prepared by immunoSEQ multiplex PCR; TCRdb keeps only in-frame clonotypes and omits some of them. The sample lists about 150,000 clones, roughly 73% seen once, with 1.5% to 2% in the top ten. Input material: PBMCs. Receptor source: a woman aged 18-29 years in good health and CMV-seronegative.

The DNA of the CDR3 is TGTGCCAGCAGCACTAGCGGGGGGGCCGCCGGGGAGCTGTTTTTT. Amino acids: CASSTSGGAAGELFF. The chain combines TRBV7-2 with TRBJ2-2; 13 nucleotides line up with TRBD2. The CDR3 is 15 amino acids. Trimming cost V 5 bases and J 6 bases; bases outside gene matches: 3. Germline loops: CDR1 SGHTA, CDR2 FQGNSA.

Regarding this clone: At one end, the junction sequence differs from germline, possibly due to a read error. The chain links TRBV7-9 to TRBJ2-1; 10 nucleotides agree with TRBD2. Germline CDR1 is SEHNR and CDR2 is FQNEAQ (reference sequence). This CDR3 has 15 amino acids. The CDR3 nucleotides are TGTTCCAGCAGCTCGAGTAGCGGGGGGTACAATGAGCAGTTCTTC. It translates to CSSSSSSGGYNEQFF.

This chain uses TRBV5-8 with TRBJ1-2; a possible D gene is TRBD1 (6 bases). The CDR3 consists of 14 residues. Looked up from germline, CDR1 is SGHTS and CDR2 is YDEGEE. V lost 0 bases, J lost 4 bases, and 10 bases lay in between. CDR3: CASSLEQGIYGYTF. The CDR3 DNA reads TGTGCCAGCAGCTTGGAACAGGGAATCTATGGCTACACCTTC.

CDR3 sequence reads: CASSRQYAGADTEAFF. DNA for the CDR3: TGTGCCAGCTCACGTCAATACGCGGGGGCGGACACTGAAGCTTTCTTT. The V gene is TRBV18, the J gene TRBJ1-1; TRBD1 might be the D (6 bases). V shed 4 bases and J shed 3 bases, with 18 bases lying between them. CDR3 length: 16 amino acids. Germline V gene lookup returns CDR1 KGHSH and CDR2 LQKENI.

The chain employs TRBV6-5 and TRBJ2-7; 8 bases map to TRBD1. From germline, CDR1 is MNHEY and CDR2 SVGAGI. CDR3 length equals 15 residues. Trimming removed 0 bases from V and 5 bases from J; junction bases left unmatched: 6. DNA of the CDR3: TGTGCCAGCAGTTACTCGGGCAGGGGGCTGGACGAGCAGTACTTC. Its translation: CASSYSGRGLDEQYF.

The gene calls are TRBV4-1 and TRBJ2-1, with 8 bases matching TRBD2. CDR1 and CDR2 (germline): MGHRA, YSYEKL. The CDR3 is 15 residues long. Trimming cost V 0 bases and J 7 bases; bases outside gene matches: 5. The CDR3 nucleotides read TGCGCCAGCAGCCAAGATCTTAGCGGGAAAAATGAGCAGTTCTTC. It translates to CASSQDLSGKNEQFF.

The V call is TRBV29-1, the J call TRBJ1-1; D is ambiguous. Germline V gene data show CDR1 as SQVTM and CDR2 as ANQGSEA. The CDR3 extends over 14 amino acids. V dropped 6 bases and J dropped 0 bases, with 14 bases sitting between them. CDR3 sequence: CSVKGTDLNTEAFF. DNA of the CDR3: TGCAGCGTAAAGGGCACGGACTTGAACACTGAAGCTTTCTTT.

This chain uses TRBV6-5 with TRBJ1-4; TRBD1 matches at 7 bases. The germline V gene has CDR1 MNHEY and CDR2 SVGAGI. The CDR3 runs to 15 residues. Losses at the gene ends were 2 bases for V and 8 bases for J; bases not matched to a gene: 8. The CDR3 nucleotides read TGTGCCAGCAGTTACAGGGGGCAGTTACGGGAAAAACTGTTTTTT. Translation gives CASSYRGQLREKLFF.

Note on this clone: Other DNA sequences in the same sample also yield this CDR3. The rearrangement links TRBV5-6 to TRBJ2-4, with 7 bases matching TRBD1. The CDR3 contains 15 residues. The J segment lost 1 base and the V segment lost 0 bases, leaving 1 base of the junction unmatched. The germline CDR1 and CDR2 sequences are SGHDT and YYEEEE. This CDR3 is CASSLVDRAKNIQYF. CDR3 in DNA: TGTGCCAGCAGCTTGGTGGACAGGGCCAAAAACATTCAGTACTTC.

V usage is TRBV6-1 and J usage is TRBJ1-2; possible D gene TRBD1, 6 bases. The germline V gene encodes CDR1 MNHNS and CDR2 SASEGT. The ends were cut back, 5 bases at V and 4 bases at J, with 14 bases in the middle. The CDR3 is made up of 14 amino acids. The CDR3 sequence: CASSRDNGGYGYTF. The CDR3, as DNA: TGTGCCAGCAGTAGGGACAATGGGGGCTATGGCTACACCTTC.

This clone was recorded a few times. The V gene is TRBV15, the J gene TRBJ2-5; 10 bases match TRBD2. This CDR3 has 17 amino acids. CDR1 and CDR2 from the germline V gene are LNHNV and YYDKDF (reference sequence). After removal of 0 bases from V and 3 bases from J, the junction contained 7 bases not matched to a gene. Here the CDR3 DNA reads TGTGCCACCAGCAGAGATTTGGCTAGCGGGAGTAAAGAGACCCAGTACTTC. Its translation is CATSRDLASGSKETQYF.

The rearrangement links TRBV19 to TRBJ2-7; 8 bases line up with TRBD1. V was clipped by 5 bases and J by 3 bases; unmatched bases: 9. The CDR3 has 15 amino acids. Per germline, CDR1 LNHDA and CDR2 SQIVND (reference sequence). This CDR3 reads CASSSSGTGDYEQYF. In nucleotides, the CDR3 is TGTGCCAGTAGTTCCTCCGGGACAGGAGACTACGAGCAGTACTTC.

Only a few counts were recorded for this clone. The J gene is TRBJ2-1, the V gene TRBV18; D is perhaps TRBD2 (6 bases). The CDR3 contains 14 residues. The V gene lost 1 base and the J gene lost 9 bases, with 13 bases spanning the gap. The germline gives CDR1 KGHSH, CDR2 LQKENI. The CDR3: CASSPRGRSSEQFF. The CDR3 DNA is TGTGCCAGCTCACCACGGGGGAGGAGCAGTGAGCAGTTCTTC.

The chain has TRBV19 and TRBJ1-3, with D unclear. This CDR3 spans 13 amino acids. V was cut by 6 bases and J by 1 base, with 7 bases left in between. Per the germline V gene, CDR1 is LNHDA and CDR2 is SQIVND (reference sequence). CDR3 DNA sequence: TGTGCCAGTAGAATTCTTTCTGGAAACACCATATATTTT. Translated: CASRILSGNTIYF. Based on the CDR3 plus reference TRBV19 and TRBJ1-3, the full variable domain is DGGITQSPKYLFRKEGQNVTLSCEQNLNHDAMYWYRQDPGQGLRLIYYSQIVNDFQKGDIAEGYSVSREKKESFPLTVTSAQKNPTAFYLCASRILSGNTIYFGEGSWLTVV.

CDR3 in DNA: TGTGCCAGCACAGGGAATAATGAAAAACTGTTTTTT. It specifies CASTGNNEKLFF. V usage is TRBV6-5 and J usage is TRBJ1-4; TRBD1 might be the D (5 bases). This CDR3 region has 12 residues. CDR1 and CDR2 (germline): MNHEY, SVGAGI. The ends were cut back, 7 bases at V and 4 bases at J, with 7 bases in the middle.

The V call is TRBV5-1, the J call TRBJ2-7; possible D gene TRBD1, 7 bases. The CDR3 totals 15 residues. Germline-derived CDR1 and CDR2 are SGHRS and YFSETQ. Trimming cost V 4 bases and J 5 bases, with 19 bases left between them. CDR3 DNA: TGCGCCAGCAGCCAGGGGGACGGGGGATGGCACGAGCAGTACGTC. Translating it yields CASSQGDGGWHEQYV.

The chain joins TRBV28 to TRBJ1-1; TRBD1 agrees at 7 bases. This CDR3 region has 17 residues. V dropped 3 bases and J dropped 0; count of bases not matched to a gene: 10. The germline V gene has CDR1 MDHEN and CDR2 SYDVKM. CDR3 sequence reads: CASSFDYRDRMNTEAFF. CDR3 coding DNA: TGTGCCAGCAGTTTCGACTACCGGGACAGAATGAACACTGAAGCTTTCTTT. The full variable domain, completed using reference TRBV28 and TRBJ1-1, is DVKVTQSSRYLVKRTGEKVFLECVQDMDHENMFWYRQDPGLGLRLIYFSYDVKMKEKGDIPEGYSVSREKKERFSLILESASTNQTSMYLCASSFDYRDRMNTEAFFGQGTRLTVV.

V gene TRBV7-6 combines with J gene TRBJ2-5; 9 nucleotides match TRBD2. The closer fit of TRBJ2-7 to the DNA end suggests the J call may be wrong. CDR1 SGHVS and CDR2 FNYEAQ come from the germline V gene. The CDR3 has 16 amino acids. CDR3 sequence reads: CASSSRASGTTYEQYF. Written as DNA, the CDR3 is TGTGCCAGCAGCTCGCGGGCTAGCGGGACGACCTACGAGCAGTACTTC.

The CDR3: CASSGDRGPLHEQFF. The CDR3 DNA is TGTGCCAGCAGTGGGGACAGGGGACCCCTACATGAGCAGTTCTTC. This chain uses TRBV2 with TRBJ2-1; TRBD1 agrees at 10 bases. With V trimmed by 4 bases and J by 8 bases, 8 bases remained unmatched. Germline CDR1 SNHLY, CDR2 FYNNEI. CDR3 length: 15 residues.

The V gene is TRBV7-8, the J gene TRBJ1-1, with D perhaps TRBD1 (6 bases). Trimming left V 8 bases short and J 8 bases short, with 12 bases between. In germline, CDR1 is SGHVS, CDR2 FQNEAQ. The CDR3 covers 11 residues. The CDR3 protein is CASVVGQEAFF. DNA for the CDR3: TGTGCCAGCGTTGTTGGACAGGAAGCTTTCTTT. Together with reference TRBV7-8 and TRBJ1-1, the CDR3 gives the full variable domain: GAGVSQSPRYKVAKRGQDVALRCDPISGHVSLFWYQQALGQGPEFLTYFQNEAQLDKSGLPSDRFFAERPEGSVSTLKIQRTQQEDSAVYLCASVVGQEAFFGQGTRLTVV.

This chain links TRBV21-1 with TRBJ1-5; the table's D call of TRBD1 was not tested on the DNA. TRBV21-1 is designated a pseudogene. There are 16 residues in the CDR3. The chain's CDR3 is CASSKGGAQGNQPQHF. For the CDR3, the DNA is TGTGCCAGCAGCAAAGGAGGGGCACAGGGAAATCAGCCCCAGCATTTT.

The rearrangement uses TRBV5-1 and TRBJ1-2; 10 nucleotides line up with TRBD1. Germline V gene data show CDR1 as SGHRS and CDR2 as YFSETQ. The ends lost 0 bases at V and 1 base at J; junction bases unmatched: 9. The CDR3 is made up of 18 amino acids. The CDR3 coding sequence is TGCGCCAGCAGCTTGGGTGTCGGGGACAGGGGCCTTAACTATGGCTACACCTTC. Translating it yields CASSLGVGDRGLNYGYTF.

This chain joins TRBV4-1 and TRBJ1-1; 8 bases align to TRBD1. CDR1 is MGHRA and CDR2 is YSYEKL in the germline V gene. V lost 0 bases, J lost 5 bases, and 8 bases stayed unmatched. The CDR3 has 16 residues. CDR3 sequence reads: CASSQDRRQGITEAFF. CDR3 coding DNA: TGCGCCAGCAGCCAAGATAGGAGACAGGGGATAACTGAAGCTTTCTTT.

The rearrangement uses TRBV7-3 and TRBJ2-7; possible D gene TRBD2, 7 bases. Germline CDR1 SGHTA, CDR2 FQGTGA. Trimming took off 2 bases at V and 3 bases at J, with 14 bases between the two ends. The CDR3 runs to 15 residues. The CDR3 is CASSLSAGHLYEQYF. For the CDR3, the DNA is TGTGCCAGCAGCTTATCAGCGGGACACCTCTACGAGCAGTACTTC.

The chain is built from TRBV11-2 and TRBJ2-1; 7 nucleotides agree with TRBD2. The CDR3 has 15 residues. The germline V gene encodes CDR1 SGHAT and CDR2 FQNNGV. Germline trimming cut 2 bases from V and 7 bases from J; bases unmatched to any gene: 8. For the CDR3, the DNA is TGTGCCAGCAGCTTACGGGACTACAGACCAAATGAGCAGTTCTTC. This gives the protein CASSLRDYRPNEQFF.

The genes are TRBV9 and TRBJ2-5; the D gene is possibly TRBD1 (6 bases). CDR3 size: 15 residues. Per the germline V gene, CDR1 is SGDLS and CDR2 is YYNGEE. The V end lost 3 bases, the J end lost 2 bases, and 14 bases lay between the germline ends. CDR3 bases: TGTGCCAGCAGCGCCAGGGGTCTGGGGCAAGAGACCCAGTACTTC. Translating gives CASSARGLGQETQYF. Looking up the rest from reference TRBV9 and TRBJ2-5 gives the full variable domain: DSGVTQTPKHLITATGQRVTLRCSPRSGDLSVYWYQQSLDQGLQFLIQYYNGEERAKGNILERFSAQQFPDLHSELNLSSLELGDSALYFCASSARGLGQETQYFGPGTRLLVL.

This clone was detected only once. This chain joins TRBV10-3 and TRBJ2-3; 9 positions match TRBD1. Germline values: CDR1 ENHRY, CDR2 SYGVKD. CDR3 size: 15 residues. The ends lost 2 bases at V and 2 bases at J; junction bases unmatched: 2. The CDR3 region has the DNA TGTGCCATCAGTGAGGGACAGGGGCACACAGATACGCAGTATTTT. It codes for CAISEGQGHTDTQYF.

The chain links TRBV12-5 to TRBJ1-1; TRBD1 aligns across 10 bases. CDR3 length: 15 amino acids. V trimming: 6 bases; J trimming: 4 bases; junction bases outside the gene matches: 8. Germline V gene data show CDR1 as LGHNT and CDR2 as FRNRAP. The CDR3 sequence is CASGGGTGVGTEAFF. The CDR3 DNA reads TGTGCTAGTGGGGGTGGGACAGGGGTGGGCACTGAAGCTTTCTTT.

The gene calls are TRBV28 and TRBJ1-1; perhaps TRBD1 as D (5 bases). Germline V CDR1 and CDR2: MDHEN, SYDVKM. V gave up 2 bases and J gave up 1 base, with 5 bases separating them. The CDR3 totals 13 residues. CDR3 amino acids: CASSLRGNTEAFF. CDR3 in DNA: TGTGCCAGCAGTTTAAGGGGGAACACTGAAGCTTTCTTT.

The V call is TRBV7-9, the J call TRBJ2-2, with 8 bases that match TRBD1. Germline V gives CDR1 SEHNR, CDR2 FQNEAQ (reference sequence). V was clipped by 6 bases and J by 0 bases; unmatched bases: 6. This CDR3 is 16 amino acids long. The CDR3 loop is CASRRQQGANTGELFF. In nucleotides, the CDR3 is TGTGCCAGCAGAAGACAACAGGGGGCGAACACCGGGGAGCTGTTTTTT.

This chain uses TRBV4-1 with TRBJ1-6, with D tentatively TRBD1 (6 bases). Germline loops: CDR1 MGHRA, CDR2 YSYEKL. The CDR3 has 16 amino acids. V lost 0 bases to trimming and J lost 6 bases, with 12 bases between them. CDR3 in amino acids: CASSQETGQLNSPLHF. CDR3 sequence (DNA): TGCGCCAGCAGCCAAGAGACGGGACAACTTAATTCACCCCTCCACTTT.

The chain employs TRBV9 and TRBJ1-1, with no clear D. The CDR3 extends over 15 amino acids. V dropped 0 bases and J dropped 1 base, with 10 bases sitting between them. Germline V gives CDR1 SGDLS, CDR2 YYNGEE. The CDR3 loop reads CASSVVAAGNTEAFF. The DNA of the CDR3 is TGTGCCAGCAGCGTAGTTGCGGCGGGGAACACTGAAGCTTTCTTT.